This T cell receptor (beta chain) was sequenced for a study of OX40 agonist ivuxolimab in advanced cancers. Study background: In this trial design, patients received ivuxolimab intravenously at 0.01 to 10 mg/kg every 2 weeks. Those enrolled were approximately 83% male, with a mean age of roughly 60 years and ages from about 20 to 85.

As for this clone: Antigen: not known.

Findings of the study overall: Partial responders at 0.1-3.0 mg/kg had among the lowest clonal expansion.

The protocol was immunoSEQ multiplex PCR, while the TCRdb copy is restricted to in-frame clones and leaves out a portion. The data hold some 110,000 clones, with about 90% observed a single time. Germline assignment: CDR1 LNHDA and CDR2 SQIVND (reference sequence). The V segment lost 5 bases and the J segment 4 bases; nucleotides outside the gene matches: 7. The CDR3 has 16 residues. Source: CD4+ or CD8+ T cells sorted from blood, taken in a trial of the OX40 agonist ivuxolimab. This rearrangement joins TRBV19 to TRBJ2-7; 14 bases are shared with TRBD2. This sequence originates from an adult with an advanced solid tumor such as melanoma, head and neck, liver or kidney cancer. The CDR3 protein is CASSARLAGGAYEQYF. The CDR3 nucleotides are TGTGCCAGTAGTGCCCGACTAGCGGGAGGGGCTTACGAGCAGTACTTC.